Below, 29 T cell receptor beta chains from the same sample are listed, as sequenced in a study of vaccination and CD4 T cells after COVID-19. As to treatment: roughly 10-day PBMC culture with coronavirus spike peptide pools or control peptides (ViraFEST assay). The Oncomine TCR Beta short-read assay was applied to DNA of cultured CD4+ T cells. Each CDR3 protein gets one entry after TCRdb re-called the PCR reads with MiXCR. The table shows 20,000 or so distinct CDR3 sequences, with around 50% occurring only once. For these receptors, no antigen is known. The specimen sequenced was CD4+ T cells from blood, cultured in vitro. These receptors originate from a human donor who had recovered from COVID-19.

The chain uses TRBV27 and TRBJ2-2; 10 positions agree with TRBD2. Germline V gene data show CDR1 as MNHEY and CDR2 as SMNVEV (reference sequence). This CDR3 is built from 17 residues. V was clipped by 4 bases and J by 4 bases; unmatched bases: 9. The CDR3 DNA reads as TGTGCCAGCAGTTCACCTTCTAGCGGGAGACGCACCGGGGAGCTGTTTTTT. As protein: CASSSPSSGRRTGELFF.

The gene calls are TRBV5-1 and TRBJ1-5, with D possibly being TRBD1 (6 bases). The germline V gene has CDR1 SGHRS and CDR2 YFSETQ. Trimming pared 1 base from V and 5 bases from J, leaving 13 bases between. The CDR3 sequence is 15 residues long. The DNA for the CDR3 is TGCGCCAGCAGCTTGATGGGGGGCGGCGATCAGCCCCAGCATTTT. Amino acid sequence: CASSLMGGGDQPQHF.

The DNA for the CDR3 is TGCAGTGCTTTCAGGGCAACTAATGAAAAACTGTTTTTT. The encoded protein is CSAFRATNEKLFF. V usage is TRBV20-1 and J usage is TRBJ1-4, with D perhaps TRBD1 (5 bases). CDR1 is DFQATT, CDR2 SNEGSKA, per germline (reference sequence). The CDR3 sequence is 13 residues long. Deletions cut 5 bases from V and 0 bases from J, with 7 bases between.

The chain couples TRBV11-3 to TRBJ2-5; D is perhaps TRBD1 or TRBD2 (5 bases each). Germline CDR1 reads SGHNT; CDR2 reads YENEEA. The ends were cut back, 1 base at V and 7 bases at J, with 19 bases in the middle. This CDR3 is built from 16 residues. CDR3 coding DNA: TGTGCCAGCAGCTTAGTGAGTGGGGACCGTGGCGGGACCCAGTACTTC. Its protein product is CASSLVSGDRGGTQYF. Full variable domain (missing parts from reference TRBV11-3 and TRBJ2-5): EAGVVQSPRYKIIEKKQPVAFWCNPISGHNTLYWYLQNLGQGPELLIRYENEEAVDDSQLPKDRFSAERLKGVDSTLKIQPAELGDSAVYLCASSLVSGDRGGTQYFGPGTRLLVL.

This clonotype was seen a handful of times. The rearrangement uses TRBV6-1 and TRBJ1-3; 7 nucleotides align to TRBD1. J gave up 4 bases and V 5 bases, and 5 bases lay outside the gene matches. The CDR3 runs to 14 residues. The V gene's germline CDR1 is MNHNS and CDR2 SASEGT. The CDR3 reads CASSIPGQGNTIYF. CDR3 nucleotide sequence: TGTGCCAGCAGTATTCCGGGACAGGGAAACACCATATATTTT.

The J gene is TRBJ1-5, the V gene TRBV6-1; perhaps TRBD1 as D (6 bases). The V gene's germline CDR1 is MNHNS and CDR2 SASEGT. The CDR3 sequence is 15 residues long. Deletions cut 6 bases from V and 5 bases from J, with 17 bases between. This chain's CDR3 is CASSPTGSAYQPQHF. The CDR3, as DNA: TGTGCCAGCAGCCCTACAGGGAGCGCCTATCAGCCCCAGCATTTT.

In this sample, this clonotype turned up a few times. The chain employs TRBV7-2 and TRBJ1-2; D is unclear. Trimming removed 5 bases from V and 3 bases from J, with 13 bases in between. Germline assignment: CDR1 SGHTA and CDR2 FQGNSA. CDR3 length: 14 amino acids. The CDR3 DNA follows: TGTGCCAGCAGCCCTCGCCAGGTCTACTATGGCTACACCTTC. Encoded protein: CASSPRQVYYGYTF. The full variable domain, completed using reference TRBV7-2 and TRBJ1-2, is GAGVSQSPSNKVTEKGKDVELRCDPISGHTALYWYRQSLGQGLEFLIYFQGNSAPDKSGLPSDRFSAERTGGSVSTLTIQRTQQEDSAVYLCASSPRQVYYGYTFGSGTRLTVV.

The chain has TRBV20-1 and TRBJ1-4; D not resolved. The germline gives CDR1 DFQATT, CDR2 SNEGSKA (reference sequence). This CDR3 has 15 amino acids. Trimming shortened V by 0 bases and J by 8 bases, and 16 bases separated the two germline ends. CDR3 loop: CSARDPNRGVEKLFF. The CDR3 DNA reads TGCAGTGCTAGAGATCCCAACCGCGGGGTGGAAAAACTGTTTTTT.

The sample holds one count of this clonotype. Here the CDR3 reads CAWSVTSREQYF. The CDR3 region has the DNA TGTGCCTGGAGTGTAACCAGCCGCGAGCAGTACTTC. The V call is TRBV30, the J call TRBJ2-7; no definite D call. The CDR3 totals 12 residues. In germline, CDR1 is GTSNPN, CDR2 SVGIG (reference sequence). Trimming removed 0 bases at V and 6 bases at J, with 9 bases between.

As for this clonotype: It is likely a read error, because the conserved phenylalanine at the end of the CDR3 is missing. CDR3 in amino acids: CAISESFVWNRRNYGYTS. The CDR3 DNA follows: TGTGCCATCAGTGAGTCGTTTGTTTGGAACAGGAGAAACTATGGCTACACCTCC. J is TRBJ1-2 and V is TRBV10-3; tentatively, D is TRBD1 (5 bases). The germline V and J ends were trimmed by 0 bases and 2 bases, with 19 bases remaining between them. Germline-derived CDR1 and CDR2 are ENHRY and SYGVKD. CDR3 length: 18 residues.

The chain uses TRBV7-9 and TRBJ1-5; 7 nucleotides line up with TRBD1. V was clipped by 3 bases and J by 5 bases; unmatched bases: 4. Germline-derived CDR1 and CDR2 are SEHNR and FQNEAQ (reference sequence). The length of the CDR3 is 14 residues. The CDR3 DNA reads TGTGCCAGCAGCTTCACAGGGGAGGATCAGCCCCAGCATTTT. Encoded protein: CASSFTGEDQPQHF.

This rearrangement joins TRBV15 to TRBJ1-4; tentative D call: TRBD1 (5 bases). V was trimmed by 0 bases and J by 8 bases, leaving 13 bases between them. Per the germline V gene, CDR1 is LNHNV and CDR2 is YYDKDF (reference sequence). This CDR3 region has 15 residues. CDR3 DNA sequence: TGTGCCACCAGCAGAGAGGCAGGGCAGGGCGAAAAACTGTTTTTT. It specifies CATSREAGQGEKLFF.

The chain links TRBV6-2 or TRBV6-3 to TRBJ2-7; 12 bases agree with TRBD2. The CDR3 is 16 residues long. V lost 4 bases, J lost 3 bases, and 7 bases stayed unmatched. Per germline, CDR1 MNHEY and CDR2 SVGEGT. The CDR3 loop is CASSWAGTSGLYEQYF. The CDR3 DNA sequence: TGTGCCAGCAGTTGGGCCGGGACTAGCGGGCTCTACGAGCAGTACTTC.

V gene TRBV2 combines with J gene TRBJ1-1, with D hard to call. Trimming shortened V by 8 bases and J by 5 bases, and 12 bases separated the two germline ends. Germline V CDR1 and CDR2: SNHLY, FYNNEI. The CDR3 contains 12 residues. The CDR3 bases are TGTGCCAGCGGCGACGGGTGGACTGAAGCTTTCTTT. The encoded protein is CASGDGWTEAFF.

A few counts support this clonotype. The J gene is TRBJ1-3, the V gene TRBV21-1; the DNA was not compared with TRBD1, the D call given in the table. TRBV21-1 represents a pseudogene. The CDR3 length is 17 residues. The CDR3 coding sequence is TGTGCCAGCAGCAAAGTTGGAGGGGGCTACTCTGGAAACACCATATATTTT. This translates into CASSKVGGGYSGNTIYF.

The V gene is TRBV20-1, the J gene TRBJ1-6; D remains ambiguous. V lost 4 bases and J 11 bases, leaving 12 bases between the germline ends. CDR3 length equals 12 residues. The germline gives CDR1 DFQATT, CDR2 SNEGSKA (reference sequence). The CDR3, as DNA: TGCAGTGCTATGGGGTCGGACGCACCCCTCCACTTT. This codes for CSAMGSDAPLHF.

This clonotype was counted only a few times. The rearrangement uses TRBV6-5 and TRBJ1-2; D call uncertain. V dropped 2 bases and J dropped 0 bases, with 10 bases sitting between them. The germline CDR1 and CDR2 sequences are MNHEY and SVGAGI. The CDR3 runs to 15 residues. The CDR3 DNA is TGTGCCAGCAGTTACGACGGAGGACCTAACTATGGCTACACCTTC. This codes for CASSYDGGPNYGYTF.

This clonotype was counted between two and nine times. CDR3 in amino acids: CASSPGLVPTDTQYF. CDR3 nucleotide sequence: TGTGCCAGCAGTCCTGGACTAGTCCCCACAGATACGCAGTATTTT. The chain uses TRBV27 and TRBJ2-3; 7 nucleotides agree with TRBD2. Germline lookup yields CDR1 MNHEY and CDR2 SMNVEV (reference sequence). V dropped 5 bases and J dropped 2; count of bases not matched to a gene: 7. The CDR3 loop spans 15 amino acids.

The V gene is TRBV19, the J gene TRBJ1-1, with D hard to call. CDR1 and CDR2 from the germline V gene are LNHDA and SQIVND (reference sequence). V was pared by 4 bases and J by 5 bases, with 8 bases between. The CDR3 totals 12 residues. CDR3 sequence reads: CASSTIGTEAFF. In nucleotides, the CDR3 is TGTGCCAGTAGTACGATAGGGACTGAAGCTTTCTTT.

This sequence joins TRBV27 and TRBJ2-1; possibly TRBD2 for D (6 bases). The CDR3 totals 15 residues. V lost 2 bases and J 2 bases, leaving 10 bases between the germline ends. CDR1 is MNHEY and CDR2 is SMNVEV in the germline V gene (reference sequence). The CDR3 DNA is TGTGCCAGCAGTTTAGCGGGAAGGGCCTACAATGAGCAGTTCTTC. Its translation is CASSLAGRAYNEQFF.

The chain links TRBV27 to TRBJ2-7; 9 nucleotides agree with TRBD1. Germline lookup yields CDR1 MNHEY and CDR2 SMNVEV (reference sequence). This CDR3 has 14 amino acids. The junction had 4 bases not matched to a gene; V was cut back by 5 bases and J by 2 bases. The CDR3 loop is CASSGGTGPYEQYF. CDR3 coding DNA: TGTGCCAGCAGTGGCGGGACAGGGCCCTACGAGCAGTACTTC.

Here the CDR3 reads CASSMEGRINQPQHF. The CDR3 region has the DNA TGTGCCAGTAGTATGGAGGGACGGATCAATCAGCCCCAGCATTTT. The genes are TRBV19 and TRBJ1-5; a weak D match, TRBD1 (5 bases). The CDR3 is 15 amino acids. The germline V gene encodes CDR1 LNHDA and CDR2 SQIVND (reference sequence). V shed 3 bases and J shed 3 bases, with 12 bases lying between them.

The rearrangement links TRBV18 to TRBJ2-2; 10 bases fit TRBD2. CDR1 KGHSH and CDR2 LQKENI come from the germline V gene. This CDR3 has 16 amino acids. V was clipped by 6 bases and J by 4 bases; unmatched bases: 8. CDR3 nucleotides: TGTGCCAGCTCTACCCAGCGGGAGGGCGTCACCGGGGAGCTGTTTTTT. As protein: CASSTQREGVTGELFF.

The chain couples TRBV18 to TRBJ1-2, with 7 nucleotides matching TRBD1. The CDR3 has 15 residues. Germline trimming cut 5 bases from V and 7 bases from J; bases unmatched to any gene: 13. Germline V gene data show CDR1 as KGHSH and CDR2 as LQKENI. In nucleotides, the CDR3 is TGTGCCAGCTCAGGAAACAGGGGAATGGGGTCTGGCTACACCTTC. Amino acids: CASSGNRGMGSGYTF.

This clonotype was counted only a few times. The J gene is TRBJ1-2, the V gene TRBV6-2 or TRBV6-3; the D is unclear. Trimming removed 5 bases from V and 4 bases from J, with 14 bases in between. This CDR3 has 14 residues. From germline, CDR1 is MNHEY and CDR2 SVGEGT. The CDR3 DNA follows: TGTGCCAGCAGTCCCCTGCCAGGACTCTATGGCTACACCTTC. The encoded protein is CASSPLPGLYGYTF.

The chain combines TRBV5-4 with TRBJ1-2; 7 bases fit TRBD1. In germline, CDR1 is SGHNT, CDR2 YYREEE (reference sequence). Germline trimming cut 4 bases from V and 8 bases from J; bases unmatched to any gene: 14. The CDR3 extends over 15 amino acids. The CDR3 sequence is CASSPTADRGGGYTF. The CDR3 DNA sequence: TGTGCCAGCAGCCCTACGGCGGATAGAGGGGGCGGCTACACCTTC.

A few counts support this clonotype. The chain uses TRBV5-1 and TRBJ2-2; D is possibly TRBD1 (6 bases). V dropped 0 bases and J dropped 4 bases, with 7 bases sitting between them. Germline V gene sequence: CDR1 SGHRS, CDR2 YFSETQ. The length of the CDR3 is 14 residues. Here the CDR3 reads CASSLDRATGELFF. In DNA form, the CDR3 reads TGCGCCAGCAGCTTGGACAGGGCCACCGGGGAGCTGTTTTTT.

The V and J genes are TRBV7-9 and TRBJ1-6; D gene uncertain. Germline lookup yields CDR1 SEHNR and CDR2 FQNEAQ (reference sequence). This CDR3 has 13 amino acids. Between the trimmed V and J ends, which lost 1 base and 8 bases, there was a span of 6 bases. CDR3 amino acids: CASSLDLDSPLHF. CDR3 DNA: TGTGCCAGCAGCTTAGATCTAGATTCACCCCTCCACTTT.

The genes are TRBV30 and TRBJ2-2, with TRBD1 as a possible D gene (5 bases). Germline CDR1 reads GTSNPN; CDR2 reads SVGIG (reference sequence). The CDR3 spans 14 residues. The ends were cut back, 1 base at V and 5 bases at J, with 11 bases in the middle. CDR3 in amino acids: CAWSGLRGTGELFF. The CDR3 coding sequence is TGTGCCTGGAGTGGGCTAAGGGGAACCGGGGAGCTGTTTTTT.